This is a list of T cell receptor beta chains from one sample in a study of control samples from healthy donors and cancer patients. This table comes from immunoSEQ multiplex PCR, and its TCRdb copy is limited to in-frame clones, with some not included. Of 100,000 to 150,000 clones in the sample, roughly 90% are singletons; the top ten hold around 6%. The sample consisted of blood. The receptor source for this set is a man aged 18 to 29 in good health. Both conserved end residues are part of each CDR3. D genes are given only for firm matches. Rows may omit the clone size; those that give it use once, few, many or a size class.

V,size,D,J,DNA,CDR3
TRBV5-1,NA,TRBD1,TRBJ1-4,TGCGCCAGCATGAGGGGACAGGGGGCAACTAATGAAAAACTGTTTTTT,CASMRGQGATNEKLFF
TRBV10-2,NA,TRBD1,TRBJ2-7,TGCGCCAGCAGTGATAAGTCGGGCGGGACAGGGTTCTACGAGCAGTACTTC,CASSDKSGGTGFYEQYF
TRBV25-1,NA,NA,TRBJ2-7,TGTGCCAGCGGTGCACTCGAGCAGTACTTC,CASGALEQYF
TRBV5-1,NA,TRBD2,TRBJ2-1,TGCGCCAGCAGCTTGGGACGGACTAGCGGGGGCTACAATGAGCAGTTCTTC,CASSLGRTSGGYNEQFF
TRBV3-1/TRBV3-2,NA,TRBD2,TRBJ2-3,TGTGCCAGCAGGGCGGGGGGATGGTTGAGCACAGATACGCAGTATTTT,CASRAGGWLSTDTQYF
TRBV10-3,NA,NA,TRBJ1-1,TGTGCCATCAGTGACGCGTGGGTACGGCTAATGAACACTGAAGCTTTCTTT,CAISDAWVRLMNTEAFF
TRBV5-5,NA,NA,TRBJ2-7,TGTGCCAGCAGCTTGTCGGCCAGGGTTTACGAGCAGTACTTC,CASSLSARVYEQYF
TRBV29-1,NA,NA,TRBJ1-1,TGCAGCGTTAGGCAGTCCCTCGGCGAAGCTTTCTTT,CSVRQSLGEAFF
TRBV5-1,NA,NA,TRBJ2-7,TGCGCCAGCAGCTTGTCAGGCAACGAGCAGTACTTC,CASSLSGNEQYF
TRBV5-4,NA,NA,TRBJ2-3,TGTGCCAGCAGGGCCGGTAGCACAGATACGCAGTATTTT,CASRAGSTDTQYF
TRBV6-5,once,NA,TRBJ1-5,TGTGCCAGCAGTCCCGGGACCCAAAATCAGCCCCAGCATTTT,CASSPGTQNQPQHF
TRBV15,NA,NA,TRBJ2-7,TGTGCCACCAGCAGGCGGATTGGACAGAACTACGAGCAGTACTTC,CATSRRIGQNYEQYF
TRBV2,NA,TRBD1,TRBJ2-3,TGTGCCAGCAGCCCGGGACAGCTCGGTTCCGATACGCAGTATTTT,CASSPGQLGSDTQYF
TRBV11-2,NA,NA,TRBJ1-4,TGTGCCAGCAGCTTAGATCCCAATGAAAAACTGTTTTTT,CASSLDPNEKLFF
TRBV20-1,NA,NA,TRBJ1-1,TGCAGTGCTAGCCCTCAGCTTGAAGCTTTCTTT,CSASPQLEAFF
TRBV7-9,NA,NA,TRBJ1-5,TGTGCCAGCAGCTTAGGTTCAGGGATGGATCAGCCCCAGCATTTT,CASSLGSGMDQPQHF
TRBV18,NA,NA,TRBJ2-1,TGTGCCAGCTCACCGCTCCGGGACGGGGGCAATGAGCAGTTCTTC,CASSPLRDGGNEQFF
TRBV6-2/TRBV6-3,NA,TRBD2,TRBJ2-5,TGTGCCAGCAGTTCGTTCGTAGCGGGGGGGGAGACCCAGTACTTC,CASSSFVAGGETQYF
TRBV2,once,NA,TRBJ2-3,TGTGCCAGCAGTGACCGGGGAGATACGCAGTATTTT,CASSDRGDTQYF
TRBV5-1,NA,NA,TRBJ2-3,TGCGCCAGCAGTCGGGTCGCAGATACGCAGTATTTT,CASSRVADTQYF
TRBV2,NA,NA,TRBJ1-2,TGTGCCAGCAGTGAAGCGTCGGGGAGCTATGGCTACACCTTC,CASSEASGSYGYTF
TRBV7-9,NA,NA,TRBJ1-2,TGTGCCAGCAGCTCGGGCCCTGCGGACTATGGCTACACCTTC,CASSSGPADYGYTF
TRBV19,NA,TRBD2,TRBJ2-7,TGTGCCAGTAGGACTAGCGGGGCCCCAGGCGACGAGCAGTACTTC,CASRTSGAPGDEQYF
TRBV18,NA,NA,TRBJ1-5,TGTGCCAGCTCACCAAGGGGGGCAGGACAGCCCCAGCATTTT,CASSPRGAGQPQHF
TRBV23-1,once,NA,TRBJ2-5,TGCGCCAGCAGTCCCACCGCTGAGGAGGAGACCCAGTACTTC,CASSPTAEEETQYF
TRBV10-3,NA,NA,TRBJ1-4,TGTGCCATCGGCGGCCCGGAAAAACTGTTTTTT,CAIGGPEKLFF
TRBV6-1,NA,NA,TRBJ1-2,TGTGCCAGCAGTGAAACCTTCGGCGGGACTAACTATGGCTACACCTTC,CASSETFGGTNYGYTF
TRBV19,NA,NA,TRBJ1-6,TGTGCCACCCCTCATGCCTCGTATGCCTATAATTCACCCCTCCACTTT,CATPHASYAYNSPLHF
TRBV20-1,NA,NA,TRBJ1-3,TGCAGTGCTAGTTCAACCGGGGGTCCGTCTGGAAACACCATATATTTT,CSASSTGGPSGNTIYF
TRBV5-4,once,TRBD1,TRBJ2-5,TGTGCCAGCAGCTTGGTGCCAGGGGGAATGAAGGAGACCCAGTACTTC,CASSLVPGGMKETQYF
TRBV10-3,once,TRBD1,TRBJ1-1,TGTGCCATCAGTGTATCGACAGGGACTGAAGCTTTCTTT,CAISVSTGTEAFF
TRBV2,NA,NA,TRBJ1-2,TGTGCCAGCAGTGACAGTAACCCTGCTTATGGCTACACCTTC,CASSDSNPAYGYTF
TRBV25-1,NA,TRBD2,TRBJ2-5,TGTGCCAGCAGTGACTTAGCGGGGGTAGAGACCCAGTACTTC,CASSDLAGVETQYF
TRBV11-2,NA,TRBD2,TRBJ2-1,TGTGCCAGCAGCTCGCGGGGGGGCTCCTACAATGAGCAGTTCTTC,CASSSRGGSYNEQFF
TRBV6-1,NA,TRBD2,TRBJ2-5,TGTGCCAGCAGTGCAAACCCCCTAGCGGGGGGCCAAGAGACCCAGTACTTC,CASSANPLAGGQETQYF
TRBV5-6,NA,NA,TRBJ1-1,TGTGCCAGCAGCTTGGACAGGAACACTGAAGCTTTCTTT,CASSLDRNTEAFF
TRBV2,NA,TRBD1,TRBJ1-1,TGTGCCAGCAGTGGGACAGGGGGCAGGAACACTGAAGCTTTCTTT,CASSGTGGRNTEAFF
TRBV7-9,NA,TRBD1,TRBJ2-1,TGTGCCAGCAGCTTAGCCCGGGACAGGCCCGGCAATGAGCAGTTCTTC,CASSLARDRPGNEQFF
TRBV9,NA,NA,TRBJ1-2,NA,CASSVGEGIGYTF
TRBV11-2,once,TRBD1,TRBJ2-3,TGTGCCAGCAGCTCCGTTGACAGGGTAGAGGGTGATGTGGCAGATACGCAGTATTTT,CASSSVDRVEGDVADTQYF
TRBV5-5,once,TRBD2,TRBJ2-5,TGTGCCAGCAGCTTGTTCAGCGGGGGGACAGAGACCCAGTACTTC,CASSLFSGGTETQYF
TRBV2,NA,NA,TRBJ2-7,TGTGCCAGCACCGGCGGGGTCTCCTACGAGCAGTACTTC,CASTGGVSYEQYF
TRBV2,NA,NA,TRBJ1-3,TGTGCCAGCAATGTTGCGGTCTCTGGAAACACCATATATTTT,CASNVAVSGNTIYF
TRBV6-1,once,NA,TRBJ1-1,TGTGCCAGCAGTGAGGGGACACTCCGGAATGAAGCTTTCTTT,CASSEGTLRNEAFF
TRBV7-9,once,NA,TRBJ1-1,TGTGCCAGCAGCTTTGGGGGGACGAACACTGAAGCTTTCTTT,CASSFGGTNTEAFF
TRBV5-1,NA,TRBD2,TRBJ2-5,TGCGCCAGCAGCCCCCGGGAGGGTATAGTGGAGACCCAGTACTTC,CASSPREGIVETQYF
TRBV27,NA,NA,TRBJ2-3,TGTGCCAGCAGTTTAGGGGGTTTGGCAGATACGCAGTATTTT,CASSLGGLADTQYF
TRBV6-1,NA,TRBD1,TRBJ1-2,TGTGCCAGCAGTGCCTACGCCGGGACAGGGGGGAACTATGGCTACACCTTC,CASSAYAGTGGNYGYTF
TRBV9,NA,TRBD1,TRBJ1-3,TGTGCCAGCAGCGTAGGAGGACAGGCAGGAAACACCATATATTTT,CASSVGGQAGNTIYF
TRBV12-5,NA,TRBD1,TRBJ2-7,TGTGCTAGTGGACCGGGACAGGTGCGGGACGAGCGCTACTTC,CASGPGQVRDERYF
TRBV5-1,NA,TRBD2,TRBJ2-1,TGCGCCAGCAGCTTGGGACTAGCGGGGGTCCATTCCTACAATGAGCAGTTCTTC,CASSLGLAGVHSYNEQFF
TRBV19,NA,TRBD1,TRBJ1-5,TGTGCCACTTCGGGACAGCCGAACAATCAGCCCCAGCATTTT,CATSGQPNNQPQHF
TRBV27,NA,TRBD1,TRBJ2-3,TGTGCCAGCAGTCTCGACAGGGGGGATACGCAGTATTTT,CASSLDRGDTQYF
TRBV5-1,NA,TRBD1,TRBJ2-5,TGCGCCAGCAGCTCCGGGACAGGGGGCAGGGGGACCCAGTACTTC,CASSSGTGGRGTQYF
TRBV4-1,NA,TRBD2,TRBJ2-5,TGCGCCAGCAGCCAAGGATCGTTTGTAGCGGGGGGGCCTGAGACCCAGTACTTC,CASSQGSFVAGGPETQYF
TRBV30,once,NA,TRBJ2-5,TGTGCCTGGAGCGCGATGGAGACCCAGTACTTC,CAWSAMETQYF
TRBV11-2,NA,NA,TRBJ1-5,TGTGCCAGCAGCCTCAGGGTAAATCAGCCCCAGCATTTT,CASSLRVNQPQHF